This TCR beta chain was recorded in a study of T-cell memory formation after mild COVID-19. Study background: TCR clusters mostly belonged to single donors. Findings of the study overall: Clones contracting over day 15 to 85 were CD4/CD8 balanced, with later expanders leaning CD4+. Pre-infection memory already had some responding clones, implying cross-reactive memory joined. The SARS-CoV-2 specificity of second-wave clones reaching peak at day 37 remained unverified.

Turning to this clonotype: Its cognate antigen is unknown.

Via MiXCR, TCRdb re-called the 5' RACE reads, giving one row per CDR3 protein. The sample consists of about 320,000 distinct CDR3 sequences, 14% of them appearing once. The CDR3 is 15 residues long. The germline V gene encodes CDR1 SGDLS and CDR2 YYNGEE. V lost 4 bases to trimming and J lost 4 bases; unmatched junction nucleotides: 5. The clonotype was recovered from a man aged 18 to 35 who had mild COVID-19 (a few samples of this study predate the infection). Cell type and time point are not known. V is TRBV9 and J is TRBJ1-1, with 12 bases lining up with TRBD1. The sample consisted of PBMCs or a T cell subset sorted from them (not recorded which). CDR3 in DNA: TGTGCCAGCAGCCCGGGACAGGGGGCCGTCACTGAAGCTTTCTTT. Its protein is CASSPGQGAVTEAFF. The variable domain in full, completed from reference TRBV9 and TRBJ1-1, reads DSGVTQTPKHLITATGQRVTLRCSPRSGDLSVYWYQQSLDQGLQFLIQYYNGEERAKGNILERFSAQQFPDLHSELNLSSLELGDSALYFCASSPGQGAVTEAFFGQGTRLTVV.